This TCR beta chain came from a study of OX40 agonist ivuxolimab in advanced cancers. Whole-study context: Under the entry rules, prior anti-PD-1, anti-PD-L1 or anti-CTLA-4 therapy was allowed, and 35% to 40% had some. Overall study findings and caveats: Compared with others, partial responders at 0.1-3.0 mg/kg displayed clonal expansion among the lowest. Both CD4+ and CD8+ T cell populations in blood had undergone clonal expansion by week 6 at 0.1 to 3.0 mg/kg.

Concerning this clone itself: Its antigen remains unknown.

Clones were read by immunoSEQ multiplex PCR, and TCRdb kept only the in-frame ones, dropping some. The table has 15,000 to 20,000 clones, 60% to 80% seen once. V was cut by 4 bases and J by 2 bases, with 13 bases left in between. The CDR3 length is 16 residues. Germline-derived CDR1 and CDR2 are SGDLS and YYNGEE. Material: CD4+ or CD8+ T cells sorted from blood, obtained in a trial of the OX40 agonist ivuxolimab. V is TRBV9 and J is TRBJ2-6; D not resolved. This clonotype was sampled from an adult with an advanced solid tumor such as melanoma, head and neck, liver or kidney cancer. CDR3 loop: CASSTLGGAGANVLTF. Written as DNA, the CDR3 is TGTGCCAGCAGCACCCTCGGTGGGGCTGGGGCCAACGTCCTGACTTTC.